This TCR beta chain is from a study of T-cell reconstitution after alpha-beta-depleted transplantation in children. The CDR3 extends over 15 amino acids. The J segment lost 1 base and the V segment lost 4 bases, leaving 7 bases of the junction unmatched. The library targeted TCRbeta and was prepared with unique molecular identifiers. TCRdb re-called the PCR reads with MiXCR, one entry per CDR3 protein. The sample carries about 490,000 distinct CDR3 sequences, roughly a tenth recorded once. Many counts were recorded for this clonotype. The material was PBMCs, obtained before TCRalphabeta/CD19-depleted stem cell transplant. This chain links TRBV12-3 or TRBV12-4 with TRBJ2-7; TRBD2 agrees at 7 bases. The origin of this receptor is a child younger than 10 with inherited bone marrow failure, due to receive a stem cell transplant. This CDR3 is CASSSDPGGSYEQYF. The CDR3 region has the DNA TGTGCCAGCAGTTCCGATCCGGGGGGATCCTACGAGCAGTACTTC.